The present entry profiles one T cell receptor beta chain with its context. Its cognate antigen is unknown. A CD8+CD4-CCR7+CD45RA+ gate was used to sort naive CD8 T cells. These data belong to a study of molecular identifiers for immune sequencing clone quantification. The wider study: With replicates, the RNA of 20,000 or 100,000 naive CD8 cells was split five ways and four were sequenced. Study-level points and caveats: Should identical TCR molecules share a barcode, the sizes of highly expanded clones could be underestimated.

Bulk TCR libraries were made with methods that had been previously described and with listed TCR primers. One entry per CDR3 protein results from TCRdb running MiXCR on the PCR reads. This sample carries hundreds of thousands of distinct CDR3 sequences, less than 30% of them seen once, and the ten largest clones take 0.7% to 0.95%. The CDR3 extends over 15 amino acids. Germline V lookup: CDR1 PRHDT, CDR2 FYEKMQ (reference sequence). V was shortened by 5 bases and J by 1 base, with 14 bases between the two germline ends. The receptor comes from a human donor in good health. Some libraries in this study had Jurkat cell RNA spiked in. V and J are TRBV13 and TRBJ1-1; D call uncertain. Sequences were obtained from naive CD8+ T cells from blood, with Jurkat cell RNA spiked in. Stated subset: FACS-sorted CD8+CD4-CCR7+CD45RA+ naive T cells. CDR3 loop: CASSKYRGSNTEAFF. In DNA form, the CDR3 reads TGTGCCAGCAGCAAGTACAGAGGGTCGAACACTGAAGCTTTCTTT.